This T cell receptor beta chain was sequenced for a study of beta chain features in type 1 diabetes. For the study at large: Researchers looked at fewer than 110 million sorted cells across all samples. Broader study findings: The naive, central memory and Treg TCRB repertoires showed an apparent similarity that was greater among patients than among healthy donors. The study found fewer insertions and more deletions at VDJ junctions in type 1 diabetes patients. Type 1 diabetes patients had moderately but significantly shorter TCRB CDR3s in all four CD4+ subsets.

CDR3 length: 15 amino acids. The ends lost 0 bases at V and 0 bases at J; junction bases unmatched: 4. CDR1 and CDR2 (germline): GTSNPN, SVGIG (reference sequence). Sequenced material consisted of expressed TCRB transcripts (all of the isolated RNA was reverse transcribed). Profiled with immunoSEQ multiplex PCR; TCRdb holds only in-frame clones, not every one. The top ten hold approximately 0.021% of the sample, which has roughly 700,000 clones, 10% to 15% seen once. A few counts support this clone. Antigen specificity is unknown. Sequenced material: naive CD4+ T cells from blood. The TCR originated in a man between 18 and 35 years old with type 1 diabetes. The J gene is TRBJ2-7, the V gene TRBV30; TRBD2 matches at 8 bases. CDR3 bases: TGTGCCTGGAGTGTACTCGGGGGGGGCTCCTACGAGCAGTACTTC. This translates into CAWSVLGGGSYEQYF. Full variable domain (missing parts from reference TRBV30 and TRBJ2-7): SQTIHQWPATLVQPVGSPLSLECTVEGTSNPNLYWYRQAAGRGLQLLFYSVGIGQISSEVPQNLSASRPQDRQFILSSKKLLLSDSGFYLCAWSVLGGGSYEQYFGPGTRLTVT.